The 6 T cell receptor beta chains in this list originate from one sample, sequenced in a study of identical twins. Using its own MiXCR run on the 5' RACE reads, TCRdb lists one record per CDR3 protein. The sample has approximately 1.8 million distinct CDR3 sequences, about 31% seen once; the top ten hold around 0.3%. The sample was cord blood. Receptor source: a newborn girl in good health.

This sequence joins TRBV11-2 and TRBJ2-3; TRBD2 aligns across 10 bases. Germline values: CDR1 SGHAT, CDR2 FQNNGV. V dropped 2 bases and J dropped 0; count of bases not matched to a gene: 11. CDR3 length: 19 amino acids. The CDR3 loop is CASSLRAGTSVSSTDTQYF. The CDR3 coding sequence is TGTGCCAGCAGCTTAAGGGCCGGGACTAGCGTCTCTAGCACAGATACGCAGTATTTT.

The CDR3 sequence is CSASDGSYEQYF. In nucleotides, the CDR3 is TGCAGTGCTAGCGATGGGAGCTACGAGCAGTACTTC. V is TRBV20-1 and J is TRBJ2-7, with D possibly TRBD2 on 5 matching bases. Per the germline V gene, CDR1 is DFQATT and CDR2 is SNEGSKA (reference sequence). This CDR3 region has 12 residues. V shed 3 bases and J shed 3 bases, with 9 bases lying between them.

The chain recombines TRBV20-1 with TRBJ2-3, with no clear D. Between the trimmed V and J ends, which lost 5 bases and 7 bases, there was a span of 10 bases. The CDR3 runs to 11 residues. Germline V gene data show CDR1 as DFQATT and CDR2 as SNEGSKA (reference sequence). The CDR3 DNA is TGCAGTGCTCACCGCAAGTATACGCAGTATTTT. Residues: CSAHRKYTQYF.

This clonotype was recorded a few times. This chain links TRBV15 with TRBJ2-7, with D possibly TRBD2 on 5 matching bases. In germline, CDR1 is LNHNV, CDR2 YYDKDF (reference sequence). This CDR3 has 13 amino acids. With 5 bases removed from V and 3 bases from J, the gap between germline ends came to 11 bases. The CDR3 spells CATSFLLDYEQYF. The CDR3 DNA sequence: TGTGCCACCAGCTTCTTACTAGACTACGAGCAGTACTTC.

The CDR3 coding sequence is TGTGCCAGCAGCTTCGGGACAGGGAAGTGGGAGACCCAGTACTTC. It specifies CASSFGTGKWETQYF. The J gene is TRBJ2-5, the V gene TRBV7-8, with 9 bases fitting TRBD1. CDR3 length equals 15 residues. The V segment lost 3 bases and the J segment 5 bases; nucleotides outside the gene matches: 7. The germline gives CDR1 SGHVS, CDR2 FQNEAQ.

The genes are TRBV7-2 and TRBJ2-7; the match to TRBD2 covers 10 bases. V trimming: 5 bases; J trimming: 7 bases; junction bases outside the gene matches: 14. The CDR3 consists of 16 residues. Germline V gene lookup returns CDR1 SGHTA and CDR2 FQGNSA. CDR3 nucleotide sequence: TGTGCCAGCAGCCCAGACTTGGGAGCGGGAGGGCGTGAGCAGTACTTC. Its protein product is CASSPDLGAGGREQYF.